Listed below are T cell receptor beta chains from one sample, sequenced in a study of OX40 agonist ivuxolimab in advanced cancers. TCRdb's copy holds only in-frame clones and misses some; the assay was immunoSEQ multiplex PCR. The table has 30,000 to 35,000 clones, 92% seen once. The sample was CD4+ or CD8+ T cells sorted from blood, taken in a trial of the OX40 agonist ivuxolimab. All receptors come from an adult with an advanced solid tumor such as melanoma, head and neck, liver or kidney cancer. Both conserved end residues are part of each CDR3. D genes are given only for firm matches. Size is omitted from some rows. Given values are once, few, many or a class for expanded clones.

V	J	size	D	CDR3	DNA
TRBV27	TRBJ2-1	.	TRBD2	CASRTSGTGEQFF	TGTGCCAGCAGGACTAGCGGGACAGGTGAGCAGTTCTTC
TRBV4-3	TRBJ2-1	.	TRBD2	CASSQETGTSGGSGPNEQFF	TGCGCCAGCAGCCAAGAGACTGGGACTAGCGGCGGCTCGGGACCGAATGAGCAGTTCTTC
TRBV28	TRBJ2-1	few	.	CASSSALLGQEYNEQFF	TGTGCCAGCAGTTCCGCCTTGCTAGGGCAGGAGTACAATGAGCAGTTCTTC
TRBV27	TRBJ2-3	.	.	CASSLLGTDTQYF	TGTGCCAGCAGTCTACTTGGCACAGATACGCAGTATTTT
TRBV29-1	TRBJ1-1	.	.	CSVGARTEAFF	TGCAGCGTAGGGGCCCGGACTGAAGCTTTCTTT
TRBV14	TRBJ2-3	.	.	CASSPYLSDTQYF	TGTGCCAGCAGCCCGTACCTATCAGATACGCAGTATTTT
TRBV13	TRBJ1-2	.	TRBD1	CASSLGQGDYGYTF	TGTGCCAGCAGCTTAGGACAGGGGGACTATGGCTACACCTTC
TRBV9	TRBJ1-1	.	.	CASSSARERSTEAFF	TGTGCCAGCAGCTCCGCGAGGGAAAGGAGCACTGAAGCTTTCTTT
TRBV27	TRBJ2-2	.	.	CASSLVGAGELFF	TGTGCCAGCAGCCTAGTCGGCGCCGGGGAGCTGTTTTTT
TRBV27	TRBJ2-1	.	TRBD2	CASSPGTSGAYNEQFF	TGTGCCAGCAGTCCGGGGACTAGCGGGGCCTACAATGAGCAGTTCTTC
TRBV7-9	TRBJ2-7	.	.	CASSSPGRTYEQYF	TGTGCCAGCAGCTCACCGGGACGGACCTACGAGCAGTACTTC
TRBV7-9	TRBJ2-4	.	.	CASSLGVTIDLNIQYF	TGTGCCAGCAGCTTAGGGGTCACTATTGATTTAAACATTCAGTACTTC
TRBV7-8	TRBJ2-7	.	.	CASSRDLTYEQYF	TGTGCCAGCAGCCGTGACTTGACCTACGAGCAGTACTTC
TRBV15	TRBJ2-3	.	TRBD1	CATSRDPRTGTTDTQYF	TGTGCCACCAGCAGAGATCCCCGGACAGGGACCACAGATACGCAGTATTTT
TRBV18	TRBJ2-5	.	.	CASSATRQDTLQETQYF	TGTGCCAGCTCAGCCACTCGACAGGACACACTCCAAGAGACCCAGTACTTC
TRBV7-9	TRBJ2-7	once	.	CASSLEYEQYF	TGTGCCAGCAGTTTAGAGTACGAGCAGTACTTC
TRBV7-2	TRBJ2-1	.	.	CASSPGVSEQFF	TGTGCCAGCAGCCCCGGGGTAAGTGAGCAGTTCTTC
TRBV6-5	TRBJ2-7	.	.	CASSYRGSYEQYF	TGTGCCAGCAGTTACCGGGGGTCCTACGAGCAGTACTTC
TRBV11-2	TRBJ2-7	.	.	CASSRGGAPTYEQYF	TGTGCCAGCAGCCGGGGCGGGGCCCCTACCTACGAGCAGTACTTC
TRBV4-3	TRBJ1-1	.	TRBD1	CASSQDRTGPDTEAFF	TGCGCCAGCAGCCAAGATCGGACAGGGCCCGACACTGAAGCTTTCTTT
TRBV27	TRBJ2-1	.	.	CASSPIFQVGQFF	TGTGCCAGCAGTCCAATATTCCAGGTCGGGCAGTTCTTC
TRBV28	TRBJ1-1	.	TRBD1	CASSFYYRDRPHEAFF	TGTGCCAGCAGTTTCTACTACCGGGACAGACCACATGAAGCTTTCTTT
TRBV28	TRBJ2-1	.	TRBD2	CASSLGTSYNEQFF	TGTGCCAGCAGTTTAGGGACTAGCTACAATGAGCAGTTCTTC
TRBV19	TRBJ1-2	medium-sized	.	CASSIVQGANYGYTF	TGTGCCAGTAGTATCGTACAGGGTGCTAACTATGGCTACACCTTC
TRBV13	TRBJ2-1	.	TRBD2	CASSPKVGGTLEQFF	TGTGCCAGCAGCCCAAAGGTGGGGGGGACTCTGGAGCAGTTCTTC
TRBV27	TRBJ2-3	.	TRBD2	CASSHKVLAGGPTDTQYF	TGTGCCAGCAGTCATAAGGTACTAGCGGGAGGGCCCACAGATACGCAGTATTTT
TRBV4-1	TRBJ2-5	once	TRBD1	CASSQKDRAYQETQYF	TGCGCCAGCAGCCAAAAGGACAGGGCGTACCAAGAGACCCAGTACTTC
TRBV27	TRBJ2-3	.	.	CASSFGARDTQYF	TGTGCCAGCAGTTTCGGCGCACGGGATACGCAGTATTTT
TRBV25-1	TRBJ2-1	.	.	CASSEYGASYGGYNEQFF	TGTGCCAGCAGTGAATATGGAGCTTCGTATGGAGGTTACAATGAGCAGTTCTTC
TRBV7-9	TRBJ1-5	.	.	CASSRGQGRSQPQHF	TGTGCCAGCAGCCGCGGGCAGGGGAGGAGTCAGCCCCAGCATTTT
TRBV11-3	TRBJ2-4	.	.	CASSPRGSKNIQYF	TGTGCCAGCAGCCCCAGGGGATCCAAAAACATTCAGTACTTC
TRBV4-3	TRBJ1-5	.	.	CASSQGYRVSNQPQHF	TGCGCCAGCAGCCAGGGTTACAGGGTGAGCAATCAGCCCCAGCATTTT
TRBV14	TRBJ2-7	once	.	CASSQEGFSEQYF	TGTGCCAGCAGCCAAGAGGGGTTCTCCGAGCAGTACTTC
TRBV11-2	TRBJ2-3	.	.	CASSEGGSTDTQYF	TGTGCCAGCAGCGAGGGGGGCTCCACAGATACGCAGTATTTT
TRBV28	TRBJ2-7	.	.	CASSLRGRDYEQYF	TGTGCCAGCAGTTTACGCGGACGGGACTACGAGCAGTACTTC
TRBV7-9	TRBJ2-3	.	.	CASSQGLPDTQYF	TGTGCCAGCAGCCAGGGATTACCAGATACGCAGTATTTT
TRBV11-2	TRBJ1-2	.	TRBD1	CASSLSAGGGYGYTF	TGTGCCAGCAGCCTCTCCGCAGGGGGGGGATATGGCTACACCTTC
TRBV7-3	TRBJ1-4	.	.	CASSPVGEKLFF	TGTGCCAGCAGCCCGGTGGGCGAAAAACTGTTTTTT
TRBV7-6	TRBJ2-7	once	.	CASSPEGGVGYEQYF	TGTGCCAGCAGCCCTGAAGGGGGGGTCGGTTACGAGCAGTACTTC
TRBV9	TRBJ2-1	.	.	CASSEGGYNEQFF	TGTGCCAGCAGCGAAGGCGGCTACAATGAGCAGTTCTTC
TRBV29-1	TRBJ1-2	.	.	CSVPWGGDGYTF	TGCAGCGTCCCCTGGGGGGGGGATGGCTACACCTTC
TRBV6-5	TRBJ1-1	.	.	CASRDDGDTEAFF	TGTGCCAGCAGAGACGACGGGGACACTGAAGCTTTCTTT
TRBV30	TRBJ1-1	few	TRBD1	CAWAWTGGTEAFF	TGTGCCTGGGCCTGGACAGGGGGCACTGAAGCTTTCTTT
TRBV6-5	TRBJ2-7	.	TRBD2	CASSYIAGGPHEQYF	TGTGCCAGCAGTTACATCGCGGGAGGGCCCCACGAGCAGTACTTC
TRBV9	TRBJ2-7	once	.	CASSPSGGLYEQYF	TGTGCCAGCAGCCCATCAGGAGGGCTCTACGAGCAGTACTTC
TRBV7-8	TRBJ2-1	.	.	CASSLLAISYNEQFF	TGTGCCAGCAGCTTACTAGCGATCTCCTACAATGAGCAGTTCTTC
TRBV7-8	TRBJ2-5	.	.	CASSFRASQETQYF	TGTGCCAGCAGCTTCCGGGCCAGCCAAGAGACCCAGTACTTC
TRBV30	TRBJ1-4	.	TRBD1	CAWSETGTVNEKLFF	TGTGCCTGGAGTGAAACCGGGACAGTTAATGAAAAACTGTTTTTT
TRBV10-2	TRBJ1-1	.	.	CASSESKGATEAFF	TGCGCCAGCAGTGAGTCGAAGGGAGCCACTGAAGCTTTCTTT
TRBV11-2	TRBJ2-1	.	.	CASSLQPNEQFF	TGTGCCAGCAGCTTGCAGCCTAATGAGCAGTTCTTC
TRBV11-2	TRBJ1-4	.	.	CASSLDPLNEKLFF	TGTGCCAGCAGCTTAGATCCTTTAAATGAAAAACTGTTTTTT
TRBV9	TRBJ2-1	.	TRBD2	CASSPSWAGVYNEQFF	TGTGCCAGCAGCCCCAGCTGGGCGGGAGTCTACAATGAGCAGTTCTTC
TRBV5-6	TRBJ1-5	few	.	CASSEVDQPQHF	TGTGCCAGCAGCGAAGTGGATCAGCCCCAGCATTTT